This T cell receptor (beta chain) was recorded in a study of CD8 T cells in Susac syndrome. CD8+ and CD4+ blood T cells underwent TCR beta sequencing. Random hexamers primed reverse transcription of about 0.5 to 1 ug RNA. TCRdb itself ran the immunoSEQ multiplex PCR reads through MiXCR, one entry per CDR3 protein. The sample records some 190,000 distinct CDR3 sequences, roughly 93% being singletons. The TCR was taken from a human donor with Susac syndrome. The material sequenced was CD4+ T cells from PBMCs.

As DNA, the CDR3 is TGTGCCATCAGCCGGGACAGGGGGGCCTATGGCTACACCTTC. Translated: CAISRDRGAYGYTF. The V call is TRBV10-3, the J call TRBJ1-2; TRBD1 matches at 11 bases. CDR1 and CDR2 (germline): ENHRY, SYGVKD. The J segment lost 4 bases and the V segment lost 6 bases, leaving 4 bases of the junction unmatched. The CDR3 has 14 amino acids.